The clone carrying this TCR beta chain was seen at least ten times. The antigen is undetermined. Germline assignment: CDR1 SGHRS and CDR2 YFSETQ. The ends were cut back, 7 bases at V and 1 base at J, with 11 bases in the middle. The CDR3 is 13 amino acids. This record belongs to a study of neurological immune-mediated disorders. Findings and caveats of the study: The study found the most TCR clonal expansion in HTLV-1-associated myelopathy and the least in multiple sclerosis, below healthy controls.

Synthesis of cDNA was performed by 5'RACE using 10-nucleotide random UMIs. TCRdb passed the 5' RACE reads through MiXCR, listing each CDR3 protein once. The sample consists of approximately 82,000 distinct CDR3 sequences, 2.5% to 3% of them appearing once. This clonotype was sampled from a woman aged 25 to 45 with multiple sclerosis. Sequencing was done on a sample of PBMCs. This chain uses TRBV5-1 with TRBJ1-1, with no clear D. Here the CDR3 DNA reads TGCGCCAGCCGCGAGGCCGAGAACACTGAAGCTTTCTTT. Translation gives CASREAENTEAFF.